What follows are 3 T cell receptor beta chains derived from one specimen sequenced in a study of shared clonotypes between healthy human individuals. CD8 cells regarded as naive lacked CD45RO, were positively chosen for CCR7, and omitted terminally differentiated effector memory CD45RA+ cells. Produced via immunoSEQ multiplex PCR; TCRdb's table is partial and in-frame only. Of 2 million to 2.5 million clones listed, approximately 94% are singletons. Source material: naive CD8+ T cells from PBMCs. The source of these receptors is a man aged 18 to 30 in good health. Some clones in this sample may be carry-over from other donors' samples.

The chain uses TRBV11-2 and TRBJ2-7; perhaps TRBD2 as D (6 bases). V was cut by 6 bases and J by 2 bases, with 14 bases left in between. This CDR3 is 14 amino acids long. CDR1 is SGHAT and CDR2 is FQNNGV in the germline V gene. CDR3 DNA: TGTGCCAGCAGGGGTCTAGCGCAGACCTACGAGCAGTACTTC. Encoded protein: CASRGLAQTYEQYF. The whole variable domain, filled in from reference TRBV11-2 and TRBJ2-7, reads EAGVAQSPRYKIIEKRQSVAFWCNPISGHATLYWYQQILGQGPKLLIQFQNNGVVDDSQLPKDRFSAERLKGVDSTLKIQPAKLEDSAVYLCASRGLAQTYEQYFGPGTRLTVT.

Points on this clone: At the DNA level, this CDR3 is encoded by other sequences in the same sample as well. The chain employs TRBV30 and TRBJ2-1; the D call may be TRBD1 or TRBD2 (5 bases each). Trimming stripped 6 bases from V and 3 bases from J, with 9 bases between. This CDR3 contains 12 residues. Looked up from germline, CDR1 is GTSNPN and CDR2 is SVGIG (reference sequence). The CDR3 sequence is CACRDHYNEQFF. CDR3 DNA: TGTGCCTGCCGGGACCACTACAATGAGCAGTTCTTC.

This chain joins TRBV13 and TRBJ2-1; D possibly corresponds to TRBD2 (5 bases). Germline CDR1 is PRHDT and CDR2 is FYEKMQ (reference sequence). Trimming cost V 5 bases and J 0 bases, with 17 bases left between them. CDR3 length: 17 residues. The chain's CDR3 is CASSLLGADRSYNEQFF. The CDR3 nucleotides are TGTGCCAGCAGCCTTCTTGGAGCGGATCGCTCCTACAATGAGCAGTTCTTC.